These 28 T cell receptor beta chains were all obtained from the same sample, sequenced in a study of cytomegalovirus exposure and HLA in healthy donors. With 60 Vbeta and 13 Jbeta primers, the PCR was carried out. Data came from immunoSEQ multiplex PCR; TCRdb stores just in-frame clones and leaves some out. This sample has over 150,000 clones, with 75% to 85% found just once. The sequenced sample consisted of PBMCs. These receptors all come from a woman in her twenties or thirties in good health and CMV-seropositive.

V is TRBV5-1 and J is TRBJ2-3; TRBD1 aligns across 7 bases. Germline V gene sequence: CDR1 SGHRS, CDR2 YFSETQ. The length of the CDR3 is 16 residues. After removal of 4 bases from V and 3 bases from J, the junction contained 11 bases not matched to a gene. CDR3 residues: CASSVETGYQTDTQYF. The CDR3 DNA sequence: TGCGCCAGCAGCGTGGAGACAGGGTACCAGACAGATACGCAGTATTTT.

This clone was counted between two and nine times. V and J are TRBV11-2 and TRBJ2-7, with 9 bases aligning to TRBD1. The V and J ends lost 0 bases and 2 bases, in that order; junction bases with no gene match: 5. The CDR3 consists of 16 residues. Germline V gene lookup returns CDR1 SGHAT and CDR2 FQNNGV. In DNA, the CDR3 is TGTGCCAGCAGCTTAGATCCCTGGGACAGGGCCTACGAGCAGTACTTC. As protein: CASSLDPWDRAYEQYF. The full variable domain, rest sourced from reference TRBV11-2 and TRBJ2-7, is EAGVAQSPRYKIIEKRQSVAFWCNPISGHATLYWYQQILGQGPKLLIQFQNNGVVDDSQLPKDRFSAERLKGVDSTLKIQPAKLEDSAVYLCASSLDPWDRAYEQYFGPGTRLTVT.

The chain couples TRBV5-1 to TRBJ1-3; TRBD1 matches 8 bases. The CDR3 extends over 14 amino acids. The V gene's germline CDR1 is SGHRS and CDR2 YFSETQ. J lost 2 bases, V lost 3 bases, and 1 base had no gene match. The CDR3 DNA follows: TGCGCCAGCAGCTCGACAGGGGCTGGAAACACCATATATTTT. As protein: CASSSTGAGNTIYF.

This clone has a count of ten or more. The chain is built from TRBV6-1 and TRBJ1-1, with TRBD1 as a possible D gene (6 bases). The germline gives CDR1 MNHNS, CDR2 SASEGT. Trimming cost V 7 bases and J 3 bases, with 9 bases left between them. The CDR3 is made up of 12 amino acids. The CDR3 loop is CASKKGDTEAFF. CDR3 sequence (DNA): TGTGCCAGCAAGAAGGGGGACACTGAAGCTTTCTTT.

Here the CDR3 DNA reads TGTGCCAGCAGCTTGGGAGGCGGGAGGGCCACCGGGGAGCTGTTTTTT. It encodes CASSLGGGRATGELFF. The V call is TRBV5-5, the J call TRBJ2-2; 9 bases agree with TRBD2. The CDR3 covers 16 residues. The germline CDR1 and CDR2 sequences are SGHKS and YYEKEE (reference sequence). The V gene end was trimmed by 0 bases and the J gene end by 4 bases; junction bases not matched to a gene: 4. The full variable domain, with the rest looked up from reference TRBV5-5 and TRBJ2-2, is DAGVTQSPTHLIKTRGQQVTLRCSPISGHKSVSWYQQVLGQGPQFIFQYYEKEERGRGNFPDRFSARQFPNYSSELNVNALLLGDSALYLCASSLGGGRATGELFFGEGSRLTVL.

This chain uses TRBV27 with TRBJ1-1, with D maybe TRBD1 (6 bases). CDR3 length equals 16 residues. V lost 6 bases and J 4 bases, leaving 21 bases between the germline ends. CDR1 is MNHEY and CDR2 is SMNVEV in the germline V gene (reference sequence). The CDR3 loop is CASRGFTGLESTEAFF. The CDR3 region has the DNA TGTGCCAGCAGAGGTTTTACAGGGCTGGAGAGCACTGAAGCTTTCTTT.

This clone was counted between two and nine times. The chain joins TRBV28 to TRBJ1-4; 7 nucleotides agree with TRBD1. V lost 2 bases and J lost 4; bases outside the gene matches: 1. This CDR3 comprises 14 residues. The germline V gene encodes CDR1 MDHEN and CDR2 SYDVKM. CDR3 DNA: TGTGCCAGCAGTTTAGGGACAGTTAATGAAAAACTGTTTTTT. Translation gives CASSLGTVNEKLFF.

The rearrangement uses TRBV5-1 and TRBJ1-5; the match to TRBD1 covers 7 bases. The CDR3 is made up of 15 amino acids. V lost 1 base and J lost 4; bases outside the gene matches: 5. The germline V gene has CDR1 SGHRS and CDR2 YFSETQ. The CDR3 sequence is CASSLRTGLNQPQHF. The CDR3 DNA reads TGCGCCAGCAGCTTGAGGACAGGCTTAAATCAGCCCCAGCATTTT. Variable domain in full (rest from reference TRBV5-1 and TRBJ1-5): KAGVTQTPRYLIKTRGQQVTLSCSPISGHRSVSWYQQTPGQGLQFLFEYFSETQRNKGNFPGRFSGRQFSNSRSEMNVSTLELGDSALYLCASSLRTGLNQPQHFGDGTRLSIL.

This sequence joins TRBV19 and TRBJ1-5; the D gene is possibly TRBD1 (5 bases). The germline gives CDR1 LNHDA, CDR2 SQIVND (reference sequence). Trimming took 5 bases from V and 4 from J, leaving 18 bases between them. This CDR3 is 16 amino acids long. CDR3 in DNA: TGTGCCAGTAGTTCACTCTCAGGGATGGTAAATCAGCCCCAGCATTTT. It yields the protein CASSSLSGMVNQPQHF.

This clone is a singleton in its sample. This chain links TRBV4-1 with TRBJ2-3, with TRBD1 identical over 7 bases. Trimming at V came to 5 bases and at J to 2 bases, leaving 7 bases not matched to a gene. This CDR3 is 15 amino acids long. CDR1 and CDR2 from the germline V gene are MGHRA and YSYEKL. The CDR3 sequence: CASSGMGTATDTQYF. As DNA, the CDR3 is TGCGCCAGCAGCGGGATGGGGACAGCCACAGATACGCAGTATTTT.

This chain uses TRBV14 with TRBJ2-7; TRBD2 might be the D (7 bases). The germline V gene encodes CDR1 SGHDN and CDR2 FVKESK. The V end was cut by 3 bases, the J end by 6 bases, with 12 bases between. The CDR3 has 13 residues. In DNA form, the CDR3 reads TGTGCCAGCAGCCAGTTCGGGGGGCTCGAGCAGTACTTC. This sequence encodes CASSQFGGLEQYF.

The J gene is TRBJ2-4, the V gene TRBV21-1; the table's D gene call, TRBD2, was not cross checked with the DNA. TRBV21-1 is classified as a pseudogene. The CDR3 totals 13 residues. CDR3 region: CASLTSRWDIQYF. The CDR3 DNA reads as TGTGCCAGCCTCACCTCTAGGTGGGACATTCAGTACTTC.

The chain carries TRBV7-6 and TRBJ2-1; 10 bases map to TRBD2. J lost 2 bases, V lost 1 base, and 5 bases had no gene match. The CDR3 contains 17 residues. Germline CDR1 reads SGHVS; CDR2 reads FNYEAQ. This CDR3 is CASSLGSGTSAYNEQFF. For the CDR3, the DNA is TGTGCCAGCAGCTTAGGTTCCGGGACTAGCGCCTACAATGAGCAGTTCTTC. The entire variable domain, with the rest obtained from reference TRBV7-6 and TRBJ2-1, is as follows: GAGVSQSPRYKVTKRGQDVALRCDPISGHVSLYWYRQALGQGPEFLTYFNYEAQQDKSGLPNDRFSAERPEGSISTLTIQRTEQRDSAMYRCASSLGSGTSAYNEQFFGPGTRLTVL.

The chain carries TRBV4-3 and TRBJ1-1; 8 bases fit TRBD1. Germline CDR1 and CDR2: LGHNA and YSLEER. The length of the CDR3 is 15 residues. Trimming at V came to 1 base and at J to 0 bases, leaving 1 base not matched to a gene. DNA of the CDR3: TGCGCCAGCAGCCAAGGGACAGGGATGAACACTGAAGCTTTCTTT. The encoded protein is CASSQGTGMNTEAFF.

This clone was counted only a few times. The chain couples TRBV7-9 to TRBJ1-1, with D hard to call. V was pared by 5 bases and J by 3 bases, with 16 bases between. The germline CDR1 and CDR2 sequences are SEHNR and FQNEAQ (reference sequence). This CDR3 has 15 residues. In nucleotides, the CDR3 is TGTGCCAGCAGCGTAGACCTGCGAAGCGACACTGAAGCTTTCTTT. This codes for CASSVDLRSDTEAFF.

The gene calls are TRBV27 and TRBJ1-2, with TRBD1 identical over 9 bases. J gave up 7 bases and V 6 bases, and 6 bases lay outside the gene matches. CDR3 size: 13 residues. CDR1 and CDR2 (germline): MNHEY, SMNVEV (reference sequence). CDR3 nucleotide sequence: TGTGCCAGCAGCCCAACAGGGGGCGGTGGCTACACCTTC. It translates to CASSPTGGGGYTF.

The V gene is TRBV7-3, the J gene TRBJ2-5; 7 bases are shared with TRBD1. The CDR3 runs to 15 residues. Germline CDR1 SGHTA, CDR2 FQGTGA. V lost 2 bases to trimming and J lost 1 base; unmatched junction nucleotides: 4. The CDR3 loop is CASSLEAGGQETQYF. The CDR3 nucleotides read TGTGCCAGCAGCTTAGAGGCAGGGGGCCAAGAGACCCAGTACTTC.

The chain couples TRBV7-8 to TRBJ2-2; D uncertain. CDR1 SGHVS and CDR2 FQNEAQ come from the germline V gene. V was clipped by 11 bases and J by 1 base, with 11 bases between them. This CDR3 spans 13 amino acids. For the CDR3, the DNA is TGTGCCTCCAGGCGCAGGAACACCGGGGAGCTGTTTTTT. It translates to CASRRRNTGELFF.

This sequence joins TRBV19 and TRBJ1-4, with TRBD1 as a possible D gene (5 bases). Trimming took off 6 bases at V and 8 bases at J, with 13 bases between the two ends. CDR1 and CDR2 from the germline V gene are LNHDA and SQIVND (reference sequence). CDR3 length: 13 amino acids. DNA of the CDR3: TGTGCCAGTAGGACCGGGACTGGGGAAAAACTGTTTTTT. It codes for CASRTGTGEKLFF.

The V gene is TRBV7-2, the J gene TRBJ2-3; no reliable D call. Trimming stripped 7 bases from V and 2 bases from J, with 13 bases between. This CDR3 comprises 14 residues. CDR1 and CDR2 (germline): SGHTA, FQGNSA. CDR3 coding DNA: TGTGCCAGCACCGCCTACCCGGTCACAGATACGCAGTATTTT. This translates into CASTAYPVTDTQYF. Full variable domain (remainder filled in from reference TRBV7-2 and TRBJ2-3): GAGVSQSPSNKVTEKGKDVELRCDPISGHTALYWYRQSLGQGLEFLIYFQGNSAPDKSGLPSDRFSAERTGGSVSTLTIQRTQQEDSAVYLCASTAYPVTDTQYFGPGTRLTVL.

The V gene is TRBV5-4, the J gene TRBJ1-1; 10 nucleotides match TRBD1. Per germline, CDR1 SGHNT and CDR2 YYREEE (reference sequence). V shed 4 bases and J 4 bases; nucleotides not matched to a gene: 10. The CDR3 covers 16 residues. The CDR3 here is CASSQTGGGEITEAFF. CDR3 nucleotides: TGTGCCAGCAGCCAGACAGGGGGCGGGGAAATCACTGAAGCTTTCTTT.

The gene calls are TRBV18 and TRBJ1-2, with D uncertain. Between the trimmed V and J ends, which lost 3 bases and 2 bases, there was a span of 7 bases. The V gene's germline CDR1 is KGHSH and CDR2 LQKENI. The CDR3 extends over 13 amino acids. CDR3 in DNA: TGTGCCAGCTCACCGATACAGAACTATGGCTACACCTTC. Translating gives CASSPIQNYGYTF.

The chain joins TRBV4-1 to TRBJ2-7, with 8 bases fitting TRBD1. With 1 base clipped from V and 0 bases from J, the junction kept 2 bases outside the gene matches. The CDR3 loop spans 15 amino acids. In germline, CDR1 is MGHRA, CDR2 YSYEKL. CDR3 sequence reads: CASSQGQGSSYEQYF. CDR3 DNA: TGCGCCAGCAGCCAAGGACAGGGGAGCTCCTACGAGCAGTACTTC.

The chain combines TRBV10-3 with TRBJ2-3, with D possibly being TRBD1 (6 bases). Germline V lookup: CDR1 ENHRY, CDR2 SYGVKD. There are 16 residues in the CDR3. The ends were cut back, 5 bases at V and 4 bases at J, with 19 bases in the middle. CDR3 residues: CAISKNLLGGADTQYF. The CDR3 nucleotides read TGTGCCATCAGTAAAAACCTCTTAGGGGGAGCAGATACGCAGTATTTT.

This chain uses TRBV19 with TRBJ1-1; 8 bases fit TRBD1. Germline CDR1 reads LNHDA; CDR2 reads SQIVND (reference sequence). Unmatched junction bases numbered 10, after V lost 6 bases and J lost 4 bases. The CDR3 covers 15 residues. The CDR3 nucleotides read TGTGCCAGTAGCCCCTCGGGCAGGGGGCCCACTGAAGCTTTCTTT. Translation gives CASSPSGRGPTEAFF.

V gene TRBV6-1 combines with J gene TRBJ2-7; D might be TRBD2 (6 bases). Trimming took 4 bases from V and 0 from J, leaving 7 bases between them. This CDR3 comprises 13 residues. The V gene's germline CDR1 is MNHNS and CDR2 SASEGT. The CDR3 is CASSGGISYEQYF. DNA of the CDR3: TGTGCCAGCAGTGGCGGGATCTCCTACGAGCAGTACTTC.

V is TRBV7-2 and J is TRBJ2-7; 8 nucleotides agree with TRBD1. The CDR3 runs to 16 residues. With 5 bases clipped from V and 2 bases from J, the junction kept 11 bases outside the gene matches. Per the germline V gene, CDR1 is SGHTA and CDR2 is FQGNSA. The CDR3 loop is CASSAPPGQVPYEQYF. CDR3 sequence (DNA): TGTGCCAGCAGCGCACCCCCGGGACAGGTCCCCTACGAGCAGTACTTC. The full variable domain, rest sourced from reference TRBV7-2 and TRBJ2-7, is GAGVSQSPSNKVTEKGKDVELRCDPISGHTALYWYRQSLGQGLEFLIYFQGNSAPDKSGLPSDRFSAERTGGSVSTLTIQRTQQEDSAVYLCASSAPPGQVPYEQYFGPGTRLTVT.

The rearrangement uses TRBV11-1 and TRBJ1-4; D gene ambiguous. Germline V lookup: CDR1 SGHAT, CDR2 FQDESV (reference sequence). Trimming cost V 1 base and J 12 bases, with 12 bases left between them. CDR3 length equals 13 residues. The CDR3 protein is CASSLGNGKELFF. The CDR3 DNA reads as TGTGCCAGCAGCTTAGGAAACGGGAAGGAACTGTTTTTT.